Below, 5 T cell receptor beta chains from the same sample are listed, as sequenced in a study of T cells in Graves' hyperthyroidism and ophthalmopathy. Amplified TCR beta CDR3 regions derived from RNA transcripts. Primed by the HTBI set, a first-round RT-PCR was run on the TCR CDR3. TCRdb fed the multiplex PCR reads into MiXCR, producing one record per CDR3 protein. The profile covers 250,000 to 300,000 distinct CDR3 sequences, with about 14% appearing a single time and 10% to 15% taken by the ten largest. The sequencing input was blood. These receptor sequences come from a middle-aged woman with Graves' hyperthyroidism that later progressed to Graves' ophthalmopathy.

V gene TRBV20-1 combines with J gene TRBJ1-3, with D uncertain. The germline V gene has CDR1 DFQATT and CDR2 SNEGSKA (reference sequence). V was pared by 0 bases and J by 2 bases, with 8 bases between. The CDR3 has 14 amino acids. CDR3 nucleotide sequence: TGCAGTGCTAGAGATAAAACGGCTGGAAACACCATATATTTT. It is translated as CSARDKTAGNTIYF.

This clonotype was observed many times. The genes are TRBV9 and TRBJ2-1; D gene ambiguous. The CDR3 loop spans 13 amino acids. V was pared by 1 base and J by 3 bases, with 5 bases between. Germline CDR1 reads SGDLS; CDR2 reads YYNGEE. The CDR3 reads CASSVNYYNEQFF. In nucleotides, the CDR3 is TGTGCCAGCAGCGTAAACTACTACAATGAGCAGTTCTTC.

This clonotype was observed many times. The V gene is TRBV28, the J gene TRBJ2-7; 8 nucleotides agree with TRBD2. Germline trimming cut 3 bases from V and 3 bases from J; bases unmatched to any gene: 1. The CDR3 totals 13 residues. CDR1 MDHEN and CDR2 SYDVKM come from the germline V gene. CDR3 coding DNA: TGTGCCAGCAGTTTCAGCGGGAGCTACGAGCAGTACTTC. Encoded protein: CASSFSGSYEQYF.

The sample holds many counts of this clonotype. The rearrangement uses TRBV7-6 and TRBJ2-2; TRBD2 is a possible D gene (6 bases). Per the germline V gene, CDR1 is SGHVS and CDR2 is FNYEAQ. The CDR3 contains 15 residues. Trimming cost V 3 bases and J 4 bases, with 12 bases left between them. This CDR3 reads CASSFWEASTGELFF. CDR3 in DNA: TGTGCCAGCAGCTTTTGGGAGGCGAGCACCGGGGAGCTGTTTTTT. Filled out from reference TRBV7-6 and TRBJ2-2, the complete variable domain reads GAGVSQSPRYKVTKRGQDVALRCDPISGHVSLYWYRQALGQGPEFLTYFNYEAQQDKSGLPNDRFSAERPEGSISTLTIQRTEQRDSAMYRCASSFWEASTGELFFGEGSRLTVL.

This sequence joins TRBV9 and TRBJ2-1; TRBD2 agrees at 11 bases. Germline CDR1 SGDLS, CDR2 YYNGEE. The V gene end was trimmed by 7 bases and the J gene end by 6 bases; junction bases not matched to a gene: 0. This CDR3 is built from 12 residues. The CDR3 protein is CASGTSGNEQFF. The CDR3 region has the DNA TGTGCCAGCGGGACTAGCGGCAATGAGCAGTTCTTC.